Here is one TCR beta chain with its context. This table comes from immunoSEQ multiplex PCR, and its TCRdb copy is limited to in-frame clones, with some not included. The sample shows 210,000 or so clones, 80% to 90% of them seen only once. CDR1 is SGDLS and CDR2 is YYNGEE in the germline V gene. The ends lost 4 bases at V and 0 bases at J; junction bases unmatched: 5. The CDR3 extends over 18 amino acids. This entry belongs to a study of blood T cell repertoires in COVID-19. The chain uses TRBV9 and TRBJ2-2; the match to TRBD2 covers 14 bases. This TCR was sampled from a woman in her 50s with acute or convalescent COVID-19. The material sequenced was peripheral blood. The CDR3 protein is CASSSRLAGGPNTGELFF. The CDR3 DNA is TGTGCCAGCAGCTCCCGACTAGCGGGAGGGCCGAACACCGGGGAGCTGTTTTTT.